Detailed here is one TCR beta chain. This sample is drawn from a study of OX40 agonist ivuxolimab in advanced cancers. The wider study: Hepatocellular carcinoma, melanoma, renal cell or head and neck cancer affected the dose-escalation patients. Participants could have had prior anti-PD-1, anti-PD-L1 or anti-CTLA-4 therapy, and roughly 40% had some.

Germline CDR1 is LGHNA and CDR2 is YSLEER. The CDR3 covers 12 residues. The V and J ends lost 4 bases and 8 bases respectively, with 11 bases between them. Sequencing used immunoSEQ multiplex PCR; TCRdb keeps in-frame clones, though not all of them. The sample carries around 26,000 clones, 65% to 80% recorded once. Sequencing used CD4+ or CD8+ T cells sorted from blood, obtained in a trial of the OX40 agonist ivuxolimab. This TCR derives from an adult with an advanced solid tumor such as melanoma, head and neck, liver or kidney cancer. This chain uses TRBV4-3 with TRBJ1-1; possibly TRBD1 for D (6 bases). The CDR3 DNA sequence: TGCGCCAGCAGCCCAGGAGGGGGGGAAGCTTTCTTT. It is translated as CASSPGGGEAFF.